Each of the 14 T cell receptor beta chains below was sequenced from the same sample in a study of T cells in Graves' hyperthyroidism and ophthalmopathy (dated by TCRdb to about 2019). Library generation was performed with multiplex PCR. Sequencing was performed on an Illumina HiSeq 2000. The TCR beta CDR3 regions were amplified from RNA transcripts. The first round of RT-PCR for the TCR CDR3 was performed with the HTBI primer set and the Qiagen OneStep RT-PCR kit. The public reads were reanalyzed by TCRdb: fastp trimming at Q25, MiXCR alignment, in-frame beta chains only. Each CDR3 protein gets just one entry, which takes the most common genes and DNA from the rows behind it. Here the sample has roughly 400,000 distinct CDR3 sequences; over 12% occur a single time. Of the sample, approximately 29% falls within the top ten clones. Sequenced input: blood. Receptors originate from a man between 45 and 60 years old with Graves' ophthalmopathy.

This clonotype was counted at least ten times. This rearrangement joins TRBV2 to TRBJ2-7; 7 nucleotides match TRBD1. The CDR3 runs to 13 residues. Per the germline V gene, CDR1 is SNHLY and CDR2 is FYNNEI. The V gene end was trimmed by 11 bases and the J gene end by 6 bases; junction bases not matched to a gene: 13. The DNA of the CDR3 is TGTGCCGACGGACAGGCGGACACAGGCGAGCAGTACTTC. The encoded protein is CADGQADTGEQYF.

This clonotype was detected only a few times. The J gene is TRBJ2-3, the V gene TRBV6-1; 8 bases fit TRBD2. Trimming removed 5 bases from V and 1 base from J; junction bases left unmatched: 5. CDR3 length equals 15 residues. The germline V gene has CDR1 MNHNS and CDR2 SASEGT. The CDR3: CASSPSGRGTDTQYF. The CDR3 region has the DNA TGTGCCAGCAGTCCCAGCGGGAGAGGCACAGATACGCAGTATTTT.

This clonotype was counted ten times or more. The V gene is TRBV5-6, the J gene TRBJ2-1; weak D call: TRBD2 (6 bases). Per the germline V gene, CDR1 is SGHDT and CDR2 is YYEEEE. Deletions cut 0 bases from V and 4 bases from J, with 11 bases between. The CDR3 length is 15 residues. CDR3 coding DNA: TGTGCCAGCAGCTTGGACCTTAGCGGTTACAATGAGCAGTTCTTC. Its translation: CASSLDLSGYNEQFF.

The genes are TRBV15 and TRBJ2-7, with D possibly TRBD2 on 5 matching bases. CDR3 length: 15 residues. Trimming took off 1 base at V and 8 bases at J, with 18 bases between the two ends. From germline, CDR1 is LNHNV and CDR2 YYDKDF (reference sequence). In DNA, the CDR3 is TGTGCCACCAGCAGAGGTGGTAGCGCTCGCAATCAGCAGTACTTC. It specifies CATSRGGSARNQQYF.

J is TRBJ2-2 and V is TRBV27; D is ambiguous. Germline V gene data show CDR1 as MNHEY and CDR2 as SMNVEV (reference sequence). The germline V and J ends were trimmed by 2 bases and 0 bases, with 19 bases remaining between them. The CDR3 consists of 19 residues. The CDR3: CASSLAISGTPSNTGELFF. Written as DNA, the CDR3 is TGTGCCAGCAGTTTAGCGATTTCGGGCACGCCGTCGAACACCGGGGAGCTGTTTTTT.

The chain couples TRBV5-4 to TRBJ1-2; TRBD1 matches at 7 bases. The germline V gene encodes CDR1 SGHNT and CDR2 YYREEE (reference sequence). The CDR3 sequence is 15 residues long. After removal of 4 bases from V and 7 bases from J, the junction contained 13 bases not matched to a gene. For the CDR3, the DNA is TGTGCCAGCAGCCCCGGGACAGTCGATTCGCCTGGCTACACCTTC. Translation gives CASSPGTVDSPGYTF.

This clonotype was counted ten times or more. The V and J genes are TRBV2 and TRBJ2-7; 8 positions match TRBD2. The germline gives CDR1 SNHLY, CDR2 FYNNEI. J was trimmed by 5 bases and V by 4 bases; bases with no gene match: 7. The CDR3 is 14 amino acids. The CDR3 loop reads CASSVLSGTHEQYF. The DNA for the CDR3 is TGTGCCAGCAGTGTCCTTAGCGGGACACACGAGCAGTACTTC. Full variable domain (missing parts from reference TRBV2 and TRBJ2-7): EPEVTQTPSHQVTQMGQEVILRCVPISNHLYFYWYRQILGQKVEFLVSFYNNEISEKSEIFDDQFSVERPDGSNFTLKIRSTKLEDSAMYFCASSVLSGTHEQYFGPGTRLTVT.

The rearrangement links TRBV6-1 to TRBJ2-4; possible D gene TRBD1, 6 bases. CDR1 is MNHNS and CDR2 is SASEGT in the germline V gene. Deletions cut 5 bases from V and 3 bases from J, with 14 bases between. The length of the CDR3 is 15 residues. The CDR3 DNA reads as TGTGCCAGCAGTATTTCGCAGGGGAACAAAAACATTCAGTACTTC. Translating gives CASSISQGNKNIQYF.

This clonotype has a count of ten or more. The chain carries TRBV18 and TRBJ1-1; D unresolved. V gave up 0 bases and J gave up 1 base, with 9 bases separating them. Germline CDR1 and CDR2: KGHSH and LQKENI. The CDR3 consists of 15 residues. This CDR3 reads CASSPPERRNTEAFF. CDR3 nucleotides: TGTGCCAGCTCACCACCCGAGAGGCGGAACACTGAAGCTTTCTTT.

Here the CDR3 reads CAWEDRGRGVEYF. The DNA for the CDR3 is TGTGCCTGGGAGGACAGGGGGCGCGGGGTCGAGTACTTC. The chain uses TRBV30 and TRBJ2-5; 11 nucleotides match TRBD1. CDR1 is GTSNPN and CDR2 is SVGIG in the germline V gene (reference sequence). This CDR3 is 13 amino acids long. The junction had 11 bases not matched to a gene; V was cut back by 5 bases and J by 12 bases.

Note on this clonotype: A junction boundary mismatches the germline segment, possibly from a read error. This sequence joins TRBV7-8 and TRBJ2-1; 9 bases agree with TRBD2. Germline CDR1 and CDR2: SGHVS and FQNEAQ. The CDR3 has 16 residues. Here the CDR3 DNA reads TGTGCCAGCAGCTTAGCACTAGCGGGCTCCTACAATGAGCAGTCCTTC. Translating it yields CASSLALAGSYNEQSF.

Note on this clonotype: This may be a read error: a much more frequent sequence differs by one nucleotide. The V call is TRBV20-1, the J call TRBJ2-7; 14 nucleotides agree with TRBD2. The germline V gene encodes CDR1 DFQATT and CDR2 SNEGSKA (reference sequence). V lost 3 bases, J lost 4 bases, and 2 bases stayed unmatched. The CDR3 is 14 amino acids. The CDR3 coding sequence is TGCAGTGCTAGGACTAGCGGGAGGGAGTACGAGCAGTACTTC. It specifies CSARTSGREYEQYF.

The table lists this clonotype with many counts. The rearrangement joins TRBV12-3 or TRBV12-4 to TRBJ2-1; 7 bases line up with TRBD2. Trimming took 3 bases from V and 0 from J; bases not matched to a gene: 5. The CDR3 spans 16 residues. The CDR3: CASSFSTGGSYNEQFF. The CDR3 DNA is TGTGCCAGCAGTTTCAGCACGGGAGGCTCCTACAATGAGCAGTTCTTC.

This clonotype was counted at least ten times. The chain joins TRBV12-3 or TRBV12-4 to TRBJ2-7, with 10 bases matching TRBD1. The V and J ends lost 3 bases and 4 bases, in that order; junction bases with no gene match: 3. This CDR3 region has 14 residues. The CDR3 DNA is TGTGCCAGCAGTTTCGCGGGACAGGGGTACGAGCAGTACTTC. This sequence encodes CASSFAGQGYEQYF.